The clone carrying this T cell receptor (beta chain) has only one observation. Per the original data handling: Amplification from reference gene primers served as the basis for estimated nucleated cell counts. Method: immunoSEQ multiplex PCR; TCRdb's copy keeps in-frame clones and lacks some. V, J and clone size derive from that table, while D and trimming were established from the DNA sequence. The table includes about 670,000 clones, approximately 90% detected once. The V end lost 4 bases, the J end lost 1 base, and 14 bases lay between the germline ends. Germline CDR1 and CDR2: SGHRS and YFSETQ. The CDR3 runs 15 residues. The source of the sample is a study of blood T cell repertoires in COVID-19. Across the whole study: Specimens from acute and convalescent COVID-19 originated in the United States, Italy and Spain. From T cells, B-cell-depleted T cells, or PBMCs came the material, which was cDNA or gDNA.

The clonotype comes from a young woman with acute or convalescent COVID-19. This chain uses TRBV5-1 with TRBJ1-1; D is unresolved. The sample taken for sequencing was peripheral blood. CDR3 region: CASSPLGLTNTEAFF. The CDR3 DNA follows: TGCGCCAGCAGCCCACTAGGATTGACGAACACTGAAGCTTTCTTT.